This T cell receptor beta chain is drawn from a study of lymphopenia after photon versus proton radiotherapy. Study-wide results and limits: Proton therapy kept repertoires fairly stable, unlike photons, which gained effector/memory cells. Survival link was tested only in deceased patients; proton benefit remains a possibility. After the lymphocyte nadir, photon-treated repertoires showed oligoclonal expansion, especially of CD8+ Temra cells.

Regarding this clone: The antigen remains undetermined.

The data were produced by immunoSEQ multiplex PCR, yet TCRdb's version contains in-frame clones alone and is incomplete. Among 45,000 to 65,000 clones, more than 90% were seen once, and the ten largest hold about a sixth. Germline V gives CDR1 MNHEY, CDR2 SVGAGI. This CDR3 contains 16 residues. V dropped 0 bases and J dropped 7; count of bases not matched to a gene: 10. The sequence derives from a woman in her forties with cholangiocarcinoma. The chain couples TRBV6-5 to TRBJ1-2, with 8 nucleotides matching TRBD1. The sample here was peripheral blood, taken from a patient treated with photon-based radiotherapy. The CDR3 DNA reads as TGTGCCAGCAGTTACTCCGGCGGACAGGGAGGTACTGGCTACACCTTC. Its protein product is CASSYSGGQGGTGYTF.